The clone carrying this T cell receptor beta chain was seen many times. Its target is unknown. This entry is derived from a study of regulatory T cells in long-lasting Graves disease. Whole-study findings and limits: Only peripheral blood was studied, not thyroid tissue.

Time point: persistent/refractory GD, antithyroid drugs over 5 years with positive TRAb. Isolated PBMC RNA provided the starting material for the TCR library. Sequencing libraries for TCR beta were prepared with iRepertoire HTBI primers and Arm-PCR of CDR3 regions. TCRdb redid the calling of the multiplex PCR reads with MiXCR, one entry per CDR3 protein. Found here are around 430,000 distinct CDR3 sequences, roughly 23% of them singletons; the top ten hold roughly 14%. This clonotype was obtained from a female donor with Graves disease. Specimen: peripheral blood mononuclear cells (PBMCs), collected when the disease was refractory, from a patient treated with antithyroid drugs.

The CDR3 coding sequence is TGTGCCAGCAGCCCGTTGGGGGTTTCCTACGAGCAGTACTTC. This translates into CASSPLGVSYEQYF. The J gene is TRBJ2-7, the V gene TRBV7-2, with D perhaps given as TRBD1 or TRBD2 (5 bases each). The CDR3 loop spans 14 amino acids. V lost 5 bases to trimming and J lost 1 base, with 12 bases between them. The germline V gene has CDR1 SGHTA and CDR2 FQGNSA.